Included here is one T cell receptor beta chain sequence, with context. What it binds is unknown. Clones were sequenced by immunoSEQ multiplex PCR, and TCRdb holds only the in-frame ones, with some missing. The repertoire includes fewer than 50,000 clones, roughly 87% of them detected once, and about 7.6% sits in the top ten. V gave up 2 bases and J gave up 3 bases, with 7 bases separating them. From germline, CDR1 is LGHNA and CDR2 YNFKEQ. The CDR3 totals 13 residues. The sample originates from a study of PD-L1 blockade in urothelial cancer. Study-level information: Atezolizumab was started by patients at some point between 2012 and 2014 at 1,200 mg intravenously every 3 weeks. Analyzed time points were 3 weeks (second dose) and 6 weeks after therapy began. There were a median of approximately 150,000 T cells in blood samples.

Notes on the study in general: Those with durable benefit had larger increases in tumor-associated blood clones at 3 weeks.

The receptor's source is a man between 60 and 75 years old with urothelial cancer. Sample: PBMCs, taken around atezolizumab (anti-PD-L1) treatment. The rearrangement uses TRBV4-2 and TRBJ1-1; D unclear. The DNA for the CDR3 is TGTGCCAGCAGCCAAACGGTGGACACTGAAGCTTTCTTT. It yields the protein CASSQTVDTEAFF.